This section outlines one TCR beta chain sequence together with its context. The antigen is unknown. TCR beta rearrangements were amplified from peripheral blood genomic DNA. The data belong to a study of T cell repertoires in aging, cancer and after chemotherapy. Notes on the study in general: Across the chemotherapy interval, each cancer cohort showed higher median generation probability, suggesting thymic rebound. Healthy donors lost TCR diversity with age mainly through richness, cancer patients through richness and evenness.

Rearranged V-D-J TRB sequences were amplified with a mixed TRB-A/B primer pool. TCRdb reprocessed the multiplex PCR reads via MiXCR and lists one record per CDR3 protein. Counted here are 13,000 or so distinct CDR3 sequences, roughly a quarter occurring once; the ten biggest clones make up less than 3%. Sequenced input: blood. The origin of this receptor is a human donor in good health.

The CDR3 here is CSARDSPGTFF. The CDR3 DNA sequence: TGCAGTGCTAGAGACTCACCGGGCACTTTCTTT. The J gene is TRBJ1-1, the V gene TRBV20-1; no definite D call. V lost 0 bases, J lost 12 bases, and 11 bases lay in between. The length of the CDR3 is 11 residues. From germline, CDR1 is DFQATT and CDR2 SNEGSKA (reference sequence).